This TCR beta chain appears in the sequencing data of a study of cytomegalovirus exposure and HLA in healthy donors. TCRdb's copy holds only in-frame clones and misses some; the assay was immunoSEQ multiplex PCR. The sample lists over 110,000 clones, around 87% seen once, with under 9% in the top ten. The germline V gene encodes CDR1 SGHVS and CDR2 FNYEAQ. Trimming shortened V by 0 bases and J by 4 bases, and 9 bases separated the two germline ends. The CDR3 covers 14 residues. Separation from the roughly 670-subject first cohort characterized the roughly 130-subject validation cohort, to which the donors belonged.

V gene TRBV7-6 combines with J gene TRBJ2-5; TRBD2 is a possible D gene (7 bases). This receptor was identified in a man between 18 and 29 years old in good health and CMV-seropositive. What was sequenced was PBMCs. The DNA for the CDR3 is TGTGCCAGCAGCTTAGCCGGGGGGCCAGAGACCCAGTACTTC. Its translation: CASSLAGGPETQYF.